Sequencing of this TCR beta chain was carried out in a study of cytomegalovirus exposure and HLA in healthy donors. The PCR used 60 Vbeta and 13 Jbeta primers. Profiled with immunoSEQ multiplex PCR; TCRdb holds only in-frame clones, not every one. The table records fewer than 200,000 clones, over 80% of them present only once. After removal of 2 bases from V and 4 bases from J, the junction contained 3 bases not matched to a gene. The V gene's germline CDR1 is SGHDT and CDR2 YYEEEE. The CDR3 is 14 residues long. The sequenced material came from PBMCs. This TCR derives from a human donor in good health. J is TRBJ1-5 and V is TRBV5-6; 7 positions agree with TRBD1. CDR3 amino acids: CASSFTGVNQPQHF. The CDR3 DNA reads TGTGCCAGCAGCTTTACAGGGGTTAATCAGCCCCAGCATTTT.